The 18 T cell receptor beta chains below were found in one sample sequenced in a study of cytomegalovirus exposure and HLA in healthy donors. PCR used 60 Vbeta primers and 13 Jbeta primers. TCRdb's copy holds only in-frame clones and misses some; the assay was immunoSEQ multiplex PCR. This sample carries under 200,000 clones, about 81% of them seen once, and the ten largest clones take 2.5% to 3%. Material: PBMCs. These receptor sequences come from a woman between 50 and 59 years old in good health and CMV-seropositive.

The chain carries TRBV2 and TRBJ2-5; 7 nucleotides agree with TRBD1. The J call may be incorrect, as the DNA end agrees better with TRBJ2-7. The CDR3 covers 12 residues. CDR1 is SNHLY, CDR2 FYNNEI, per germline. The CDR3 is CASTDRAYEQYF. The CDR3 bases are TGTGCCAGCACAGACAGGGCCTACGAGCAGTACTTC.

As for this clone: A junction end diverges from the germline sequence, so it may reflect a read error. V gene TRBV4-1 combines with J gene TRBJ2-1; the match to TRBD2 covers 9 bases. This CDR3 spans 17 amino acids. CDR1 and CDR2 (germline): MGHRA, YSYEKL. CDR3 loop: CASSLELASGDYNGQFF. The CDR3 DNA is TGCGCCAGCAGCCTGGAGTTAGCTAGCGGGGACTACAATGGGCAGTTCTTC.

V is TRBV7-9 and J is TRBJ2-5; 8 bases fit TRBD1. Losses at the gene ends were 5 bases for V and 2 bases for J; bases not matched to a gene: 7. Germline V lookup: CDR1 SEHNR, CDR2 FQNEAQ (reference sequence). This CDR3 spans 15 amino acids. CDR3 bases: TGTGCCAGCAGCCGGACAGGGATGAGGCAAGAGACCCAGTACTTC. Translating it yields CASSRTGMRQETQYF.

This chain uses TRBV6-5 with TRBJ2-2, with 7 bases that match TRBD1. The CDR3 loop spans 15 amino acids. The germline gives CDR1 MNHEY, CDR2 SVGAGI. After removal of 0 bases from V and 4 bases from J, the junction contained 2 bases not matched to a gene. This CDR3 reads CASSYSTGATGELFF. The CDR3 DNA is TGTGCCAGCAGTTACTCCACAGGGGCCACCGGGGAGCTGTTTTTT.

V usage is TRBV19 and J usage is TRBJ2-4, with 9 nucleotides matching TRBD2. This CDR3 has 15 amino acids. V lost 5 bases to trimming and J lost 3 bases; unmatched junction nucleotides: 5. CDR1 is LNHDA and CDR2 is SQIVND in the germline V gene (reference sequence). The CDR3 spells CASSVGGGGKNIQYF. CDR3 bases: TGTGCCAGTAGTGTAGGCGGGGGGGGCAAAAACATTCAGTACTTC.

The chain has TRBV2 and TRBJ2-5, with 12 bases matching TRBD2. V shed 4 bases and J 5 bases; nucleotides not matched to a gene: 11. The CDR3 has 17 residues. Germline loops: CDR1 SNHLY, CDR2 FYNNEI. The DNA of the CDR3 is TGTGCCAGCAGTGGACTAGCGGGGGAACTTTTAGTTGAGACCCAGTACTTC. Its protein product is CASSGLAGELLVETQYF.

The chain combines TRBV29-1 with TRBJ2-1; TRBD1 agrees at 7 bases. V lost 7 bases and J lost 8; bases outside the gene matches: 2. The CDR3 runs to 10 residues. Germline assignment: CDR1 SQVTM and CDR2 ANQGSEA. CDR3 amino acids: CSGTGDEQFF. The CDR3 nucleotides read TGCAGCGGTACAGGGGATGAGCAGTTCTTC.

The V and J genes are TRBV29-1 and TRBJ2-3, with 11 nucleotides matching TRBD2. Germline CDR1 SQVTM, CDR2 ANQGSEA. V shed 4 bases and J 2 bases; nucleotides not matched to a gene: 5. This CDR3 is built from 15 residues. CDR3 sequence: CSVVIAGGPTDTQYF. Written as DNA, the CDR3 is TGCAGCGTTGTTATAGCGGGGGGGCCCACAGATACGCAGTATTTT.

This clone was detected a few times. The chain employs TRBV6-1 and TRBJ1-5; no clear D gene. The V gene lost 1 base and the J gene lost 3 bases, with 10 bases spanning the gap. CDR1 and CDR2 (germline): MNHNS, SASEGT. The CDR3 covers 15 residues. The CDR3 is CASSEGSVDNQPQHF. For the CDR3, the DNA is TGTGCCAGCAGTGAAGGGTCAGTTGACAATCAGCCCCAGCATTTT.

The chain employs TRBV5-8 and TRBJ2-3, with 7 positions matching TRBD2. V was clipped by 0 bases and J by 4 bases; unmatched bases: 5. From germline, CDR1 is SGHTS and CDR2 YDEGEE. The CDR3 length is 15 residues. CDR3 in DNA: TGTGCCAGCAGCTTGGTCGGGGGGATCGCAGATACGCAGTATTTT. The encoded protein is CASSLVGGIADTQYF.

The CDR3 bases are TGCAGCGCGATACGACAGGGAGACACTGAAGCTTTCTTT. This gives the protein CSAIRQGDTEAFF. This chain connects TRBV29-1 to TRBJ1-1; 7 bases fit TRBD1. After removal of 7 bases from V and 3 bases from J, the junction contained 8 bases not matched to a gene. The CDR3 is 13 residues long. In germline, CDR1 is SQVTM, CDR2 ANQGSEA.

This clone was observed a few times. The chain uses TRBV5-4 and TRBJ2-5; D unresolved. V was pared by 0 bases and J by 2 bases, with 8 bases between. The CDR3 extends over 14 amino acids. Germline CDR1 is SGHNT and CDR2 is YYREEE (reference sequence). CDR3 DNA: TGTGCCAGCAGCTTGGGGCGAGGACAAGAGACCCAGTACTTC. Encoded protein: CASSLGRGQETQYF.

V is TRBV10-2 and J is TRBJ2-2, with 9 bases fitting TRBD1. The CDR3 runs 14 residues. CDR1 and CDR2 from the germline V gene are WSHSY and SAAADI. V was pared by 8 bases and J by 6 bases, with 7 bases of the junction left unmatched. In nucleotides, the CDR3 is TGCGCCAGCCTCAGGACAGGGGACTCCGGGGAGCTGTTTTTT. Its protein product is CASLRTGDSGELFF.

In this sample, this clone turned up a few times. The rearrangement joins TRBV15 to TRBJ2-1; D is possibly TRBD2 (5 bases). There are 12 residues in the CDR3. CDR1 and CDR2 from the germline V gene are LNHNV and YYDKDF (reference sequence). The ends were cut back, 6 bases at V and 8 bases at J, with 11 bases in the middle. The CDR3 is CATSPGLDEQFF. The DNA for the CDR3 is TGTGCCACCAGTCCAGGACTCGATGAGCAGTTCTTC.

This clone has only one observation. V is TRBV4-1 and J is TRBJ1-1; D is uncertain. In germline, CDR1 is MGHRA, CDR2 YSYEKL. Trimming shortened V by 1 base and J by 11 bases, and 14 bases separated the two germline ends. The CDR3 is made up of 13 amino acids. The CDR3 coding sequence is TGCGCCAGCAGCCAAGCCGGAGGCGGATTGGCTTTCTTT. It specifies CASSQAGGGLAFF.

This clone was detected a few times. The rearrangement joins TRBV5-8 to TRBJ2-1; TRBD2 agrees at 9 bases. The CDR3 runs to 16 residues. CDR1 and CDR2 from the germline V gene are SGHTS and YDEGEE. Trimming cost V 0 bases and J 12 bases; bases outside gene matches: 13. CDR3: CASSLGAGGHVRVQFF. In DNA form, the CDR3 reads TGTGCCAGCAGCTTGGGAGCGGGGGGCCACGTCAGGGTGCAGTTCTTC.

The chain carries TRBV7-8 and TRBJ2-7; 7 bases are shared with TRBD1. The CDR3 is made up of 14 amino acids. The germline V gene has CDR1 SGHVS and CDR2 FQNEAQ. J was trimmed by 4 bases and V by 5 bases; bases with no gene match: 8. The CDR3 spells CASSPGSGGYEQYF. The CDR3, as DNA: TGTGCCAGCAGCCCCGGTTCAGGGGGATACGAGCAGTACTTC.

This chain joins TRBV7-9 and TRBJ1-3; no clear D. CDR3 length: 14 residues. Between the trimmed V and J ends, which lost 3 bases and 2 bases, there was a span of 8 bases. From germline, CDR1 is SEHNR and CDR2 FQNEAQ (reference sequence). CDR3 sequence reads: CASSFDIPGNTIYF. DNA for the CDR3: TGTGCCAGCAGCTTCGACATTCCTGGAAACACCATATATTTT.